This T cell receptor beta chain stems from a study of T cells in Graves' hyperthyroidism and ophthalmopathy. Points from the study as a whole: Most thyroid clonotypes expanded above 0.001 appeared in blood too.

V lost 8 bases and J lost 1, with 14 bases in between. CDR1 and CDR2 (germline): SGHVS, FQNEAQ. The CDR3 is 14 amino acids. Amplification targeted TCR beta CDR3 regions from RNA transcripts. The TCR CDR3 first-round RT-PCR relied on the HTBI primer set. TCRdb ran MiXCR on the multiplex PCR reads and lists one entry per CDR3 protein. Of over 700,000 distinct CDR3 sequences in the sample, roughly a sixth are singletons; the top ten hold 16%. In patients aged 18 to 65, hyperthyroidism was newly diagnosed, with duration under 2 months. Uncontrolled infections, other autoimmune diseases, pregnancy or lactation led to exclusion of patients. Fresh peripheral blood, 8 to 10 ml, was the source of the PBMCs. Many counts were recorded for this clonotype. Its antigen is currently unknown.

This receptor was obtained from a woman between 45 and 60 years old with Graves' hyperthyroidism that later progressed to Graves' ophthalmopathy. The gene calls are TRBV7-8 and TRBJ1-1, with D possibly being TRBD1 (6 bases). Sequencing was done on a sample of blood. CDR3 sequence: CASRLDRRNTEAFF. CDR3 DNA: TGTGCCAGCCGACTAGACAGGAGGAACACTGAAGCTTTCTTT.